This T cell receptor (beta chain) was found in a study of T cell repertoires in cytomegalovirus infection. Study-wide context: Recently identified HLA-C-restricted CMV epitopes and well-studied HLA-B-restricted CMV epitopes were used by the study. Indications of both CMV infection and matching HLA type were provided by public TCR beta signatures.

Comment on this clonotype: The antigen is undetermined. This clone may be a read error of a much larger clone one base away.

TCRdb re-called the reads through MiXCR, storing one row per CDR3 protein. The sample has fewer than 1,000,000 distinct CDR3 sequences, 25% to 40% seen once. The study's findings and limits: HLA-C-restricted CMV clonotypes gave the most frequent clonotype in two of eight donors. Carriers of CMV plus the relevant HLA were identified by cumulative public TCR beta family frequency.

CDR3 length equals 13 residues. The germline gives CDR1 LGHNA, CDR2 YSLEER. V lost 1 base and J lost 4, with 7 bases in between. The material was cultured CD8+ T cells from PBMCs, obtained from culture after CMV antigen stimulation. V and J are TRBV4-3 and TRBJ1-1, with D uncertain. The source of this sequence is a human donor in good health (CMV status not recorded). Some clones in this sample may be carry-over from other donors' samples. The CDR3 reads CASSQAWGTEAFF. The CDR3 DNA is TGCGCCAGCAGCCAAGCGTGGGGCACTGAAGCTTTCTTT.